This note documents a single TCR beta chain sequence. The CDR3 loop spans 12 amino acids. Trimming cost V 6 bases and J 7 bases, with 10 bases left between them. The V gene's germline CDR1 is WSHSY and CDR2 SAAADI. This sample stems from a study of cytomegalovirus exposure and HLA in healthy donors. The PCR ran on 60 Vbeta and 13 Jbeta primers. The table came from immunoSEQ multiplex PCR; TCRdb's copy has only in-frame clones and leaves some out. The table includes 150,000 to 200,000 clones, 75% detected once. The chain is built from TRBV10-2 and TRBJ1-5; D is unresolved. The sequenced sample consisted of PBMCs. This TCR derives from a man aged 18-30 years in good health and CMV-seropositive. The CDR3 reads CASRDSGQPQHF. CDR3 coding DNA: TGCGCCAGCAGGGACTCGGGCCAGCCCCAGCATTTT.